This T cell receptor (beta chain) was sequenced during a study of cytomegalovirus exposure and HLA in healthy donors (dated by TCRdb to about 2017). Describing the broader study: According to a later analysis, one platform produced both the roughly 110 validation repertoires and the roughly 660 repertoires of the first cohort. The study combined high-throughput TCR immunosequencing, statistical association of individual TCRs with disease status, and machine learning to predict cytomegalovirus infection status. Besides the first cohort of 550 to 750 subjects, a separate validation cohort made up of 120 different subjects was used. The study aimed to test whether cataloging public T cell receptors could reveal signatures of past pathogen exposure.

About this clone itself: Its binding antigen is unknown. One base away there is no much larger clone; base qualities are not given.

Donors formed part of the validation cohort, which comprised about 130 subjects and was distinct from the first cohort of fewer than 750 subjects. What the study reported, not specific to this receptor: Subsequent analysis determined that TCRs grouped into clusters in the first cohort also showed a tendency toward co-occurrence across the 120 validation repertoires, and 90% to 95% of cluster scores exceeded 0. A later analysis lacked HLA typing for the validation cohort, so it scored co-occurrence in that cohort across all 130 or so repertoires. The authors suggested that the approach could potentially be extended to other disease states and immunological phenotypes. In the study, some 160 TCR beta chains were listed as associated with cytomegalovirus. Most TCR sequences were observed very rarely across donors, whereas some public TCRs were present in many individuals. In both the original and validation cohorts, the classifier was reported to diagnose cytomegalovirus status with high specificity and sensitivity. Three of the identified cytomegalovirus-associated TCR beta chains were confirmed in vitro to be specific for cytomegalovirus antigens.

The library was obtained by the immunoSEQ multiplex PCR assay. From the authors' description of their analysis: A statistical classification framework was developed to diagnose cytomegalovirus status using the catalog of TCR beta chain sequences. The clones in this table, taken by TCRdb from immuneACCESS, are in-frame only. Not every clone is retained; where verified, under half of the shortfall comes from an unresolved V gene, and the cause of the rest is unknown. V, J and clone size reflect that table, while D and trimming were determined from the DNA. For this sample the table gives about 82,000 clones, of which more than 85% were detected only once. The ten largest account for approximately 0.7% of the sample. V loses 6 bases, J loses 2 bases, and the germline ends lie 10 bases apart. CDR1 and CDR2 were assigned from the germline V gene as SGHAT and FQNNGV. Taken from cysteine to phenylalanine, the CDR3 has 13 residues. Only CDR3 DNA is held: 39 bases, read in frame from base 1.

This receptor was obtained from a man aged 18-30 years in good health and CMV-seronegative. Recombination joined TRBV11-2 with TRBJ1-1; TRBD1 is perhaps the D gene, given 6 matching bases. The sample taken for sequencing was PBMCs. The nucleotides read TGTGCCAGCAGTACGACAGGTAACACTGAAGCTTTCTTT. This codes for CASSTTGNTEAFF.